This T cell receptor beta chain stems from a study of T-cell reconstitution after alpha-beta-depleted transplantation in children. This clonotype has a count of ten or more. V lost 0 bases and J 7 bases, leaving 8 bases between the germline ends. Looked up from germline, CDR1 is SGHDT and CDR2 is YYEEEE. There are 13 residues in the CDR3. Preparation of the TCRbeta library involved a method that used unique molecular identifiers. Each CDR3 protein gets one entry after TCRdb re-called the PCR reads with MiXCR. The sample has approximately 110,000 distinct CDR3 sequences, approximately 22% seen once. The source was PBMCs, mostly from graft donor cells, collected 180 days after TCRalphabeta/CD19-depleted stem cell transplant. The chain links TRBV5-6 to TRBJ2-1; D perhaps matches TRBD1 (5 bases). The clonotype was recovered from a male patient between 2 and 9 years old who had a stem cell transplant for chronic granulomatous disease, so the T cells may come from the graft donor. CDR3 nucleotide sequence: TGTGCCAGCAGCTTGGGGACAAATAATGAGCAGTTCTTC. Its protein product is CASSLGTNNEQFF.